The 18 T cell receptor beta chains below come from one sample, sequenced in a study of T cells in Graves' hyperthyroidism and ophthalmopathy. Researchers amplified the TCR beta CDR3 regions from RNA transcripts. First-round RT-PCR with HTBI primers amplified the TCR CDR3 region. TCRdb processed the multiplex PCR reads anew with MiXCR; each CDR3 protein has one entry. The data contain hundreds of thousands of distinct CDR3 sequences, roughly 14% of them singletons. Sequencing input: blood. All receptors derive from a woman aged 40-49 years with Graves' ophthalmopathy.

This clonotype was picked up a small number of times. The gene calls are TRBV3-1 and TRBJ2-7; D is undetermined. Germline CDR1 reads LGHDT; CDR2 reads YNNKEL (reference sequence). V was trimmed by 0 bases and J by 5 bases, leaving 5 bases between them. The CDR3 spans 12 residues. CDR3 nucleotides: TGTGCCAGCAGCCAAGATTCCCACGAGCAGTACTTC. Protein sequence: CASSQDSHEQYF.

This clonotype was observed at least ten times. The chain is built from TRBV12-3 or TRBV12-4 and TRBJ2-5; 13 nucleotides agree with TRBD2. The CDR3 is 18 residues long. V lost 6 bases, J lost 3 bases, and 13 bases stayed unmatched. The CDR3 DNA reads TGTGCCAGCAGCCCATCCCGGACTAGCGGGGGTTTTGAAGAGACCCAGTACTTC. It encodes CASSPSRTSGGFEETQYF.

The table lists this clonotype with many counts. This rearrangement joins TRBV19 to TRBJ1-2, with D hard to call. This CDR3 spans 11 amino acids. The ends were cut back, 7 bases at V and 7 bases at J, with 10 bases in the middle. Per germline, CDR1 LNHDA and CDR2 SQIVND (reference sequence). CDR3 bases: TGTGCCAGTACAGAGGGCTCTGGCTACACCTTC. Its translation: CASTEGSGYTF.

This clonotype was detected ten times or more. The chain carries TRBV11-1 and TRBJ2-7; 9 bases fit TRBD1. This CDR3 region has 16 residues. Unmatched junction bases numbered 9, after V lost 5 bases and J lost 1 base. Germline V lookup: CDR1 SGHAT, CDR2 FQDESV (reference sequence). CDR3 loop: CASSRTGGVGSYEQYF. For the CDR3, the DNA is TGTGCCAGCAGCCGCACAGGGGGCGTCGGTTCCTACGAGCAGTACTTC.

This clonotype was detected many times. The genes are TRBV7-2 and TRBJ2-5, with a weak D call TRBD2 (5 bases). This CDR3 region has 14 residues. V was clipped by 1 base and J by 5 bases, with 11 bases between them. CDR1 and CDR2 from the germline V gene are SGHTA and FQGNSA. CDR3 protein: CASSLVGGTETQYF. The CDR3 coding sequence is TGTGCCAGCAGCTTAGTTGGAGGCACGGAGACCCAGTACTTC.

This clonotype was counted ten times or more. The chain is built from TRBV12-3 or TRBV12-4 and TRBJ1-1; TRBD1 matches at 7 bases. With 5 bases clipped from V and 7 bases from J, the junction kept 10 bases outside the gene matches. This CDR3 spans 14 amino acids. The CDR3: CASSTRQGTGEAFF. In DNA, the CDR3 is TGTGCCAGCAGTACGCGACAGGGAACGGGTGAAGCTTTCTTT.

This clonotype appeared many times. V is TRBV6-5 and J is TRBJ1-5; D ambiguous. Trimming shortened V by 0 bases and J by 5 bases, and 5 bases separated the two germline ends. The CDR3 extends over 13 amino acids. Germline V gene lookup returns CDR1 MNHEY and CDR2 SVGAGI. The CDR3 DNA is TGTGCCAGCAGTTACTCCCGATATCAGCCCCAGCATTTT. This translates into CASSYSRYQPQHF.

The J gene is TRBJ1-2, the V gene TRBV18; 7 bases agree with TRBD1. With 3 bases clipped from V and 7 bases from J, the junction kept 11 bases outside the gene matches. Germline V CDR1 and CDR2: KGHSH, LQKENI. There are 15 residues in the CDR3. CDR3 amino acids: CASSPTTGLGGGYTF. The CDR3 DNA reads TGTGCCAGCTCACCCACGACAGGGCTCGGTGGTGGCTACACCTTC.

This clonotype was detected ten times or more. The V gene is TRBV6-2 or TRBV6-3, the J gene TRBJ2-5; 7 bases line up with TRBD1. This CDR3 has 16 amino acids. V gave up 4 bases and J gave up 2 bases; unmatched junction bases: 10. Germline CDR1 and CDR2: MNHEY and SVGEGT. The CDR3 is CASSLLDRPSQETQYF. The CDR3 nucleotides are TGTGCCAGCAGTTTGTTGGACAGGCCCTCGCAAGAGACCCAGTACTTC.

This clonotype was seen many times. The chain combines TRBV20-1 with TRBJ2-5; the D gene is possibly TRBD1 (6 bases). The V gene's germline CDR1 is DFQATT and CDR2 SNEGSKA (reference sequence). This CDR3 has 14 amino acids. Trimming pared 5 bases from V and 3 bases from J, leaving 16 bases between. The CDR3 protein is CSAPRPTGEETQYF. DNA for the CDR3: TGCAGTGCTCCCCGCCCGACAGGAGAAGAGACCCAGTACTTC.

This clonotype came up many times. This chain connects TRBV11-2 to TRBJ2-7; a possible D gene is TRBD2 (5 bases). The CDR3 totals 15 residues. V lost 2 bases and J 1 base, leaving 12 bases between the germline ends. Germline V gene lookup returns CDR1 SGHAT and CDR2 FQNNGV. CDR3 in DNA: TGTGCCAGCAGCTTATACCGAGGGTTTTCCTACGAGCAGTACTTC. This translates into CASSLYRGFSYEQYF.

V usage is TRBV6-5 and J usage is TRBJ2-7, with D maybe TRBD2 (6 bases). Trimming cost V 4 bases and J 0 bases, with 16 bases left between them. Germline V lookup: CDR1 MNHEY, CDR2 SVGAGI. The CDR3 has 16 residues. The CDR3 DNA reads TGTGCCAGCAGTTCCATGGGGGGTCCAAGCTCCTACGAGCAGTACTTC. Translated: CASSSMGGPSSYEQYF.

This clonotype came up many times. The V and J genes are TRBV12-3 or TRBV12-4 and TRBJ2-5; D possibly corresponds to TRBD1 (6 bases). Trimming took 3 bases from V and 5 from J, leaving 25 bases between them. This CDR3 spans 18 amino acids. CDR3 residues: CASSFDMSTGYGSETQYF. The CDR3 DNA is TGTGCCAGCAGTTTCGATATGTCTACAGGGTACGGTTCGGAGACCCAGTACTTC.

This clonotype was counted only a few times. The chain links TRBV9 to TRBJ2-2, with 7 bases matching TRBD2. From germline, CDR1 is SGDLS and CDR2 YYNGEE. V was pared by 0 bases and J by 6 bases, with 5 bases of the junction left unmatched. The CDR3 has 15 amino acids. For the CDR3, the DNA is TGTGCCAGCAGCGTAGGGGGAGGGATCTCCGGGGAGCTGTTTTTT. It specifies CASSVGGGISGELFF.

CDR3 DNA sequence: TGCGCCAGCAGCTTGATGGGACAGGGTATTGAAGCTTTCTTT. This gives the protein CASSLMGQGIEAFF. V is TRBV5-1 and J is TRBJ1-1; TRBD1 matches at 9 bases. V lost 1 base to trimming and J lost 7 bases; unmatched junction nucleotides: 5. Germline loops: CDR1 SGHRS, CDR2 YFSETQ. The CDR3 sequence is 14 residues long.

This clonotype has at least ten counts. This rearrangement joins TRBV12-3 or TRBV12-4 to TRBJ1-2; D remains ambiguous. V lost 6 bases and J 1 base, leaving 12 bases between the germline ends. This CDR3 comprises 14 residues. The CDR3 loop reads CASSPSGVNYGYTF. The DNA of the CDR3 is TGTGCCAGCAGCCCCTCCGGAGTTAACTATGGCTACACCTTC.

This clonotype has ten or more counts. The CDR3 nucleotides are TGTGCCAGCAGTCGGAAACACTCAGGGGAAATGAACACTGAAGCTTTCTTT. This gives the protein CASSRKHSGEMNTEAFF. The chain uses TRBV7-6 and TRBJ1-1; maybe TRBD1 (6 bases). Trimming took off 6 bases at V and 0 bases at J, with 20 bases between the two ends. CDR3 size: 17 residues. Germline assignment: CDR1 SGHVS and CDR2 FNYEAQ.

The gene calls are TRBV7-6 and TRBJ1-1; TRBD1 aligns across 8 bases. Germline V lookup: CDR1 SGHVS, CDR2 FNYEAQ. Unmatched junction bases numbered 6, after V lost 5 bases and J lost 4 bases. The CDR3 extends over 14 amino acids. The CDR3 DNA follows: TGTGCCAGCAGCGTGGGACAGGCCGGCACTGAAGCTTTCTTT. It is translated as CASSVGQAGTEAFF.